This T cell receptor (beta chain) was identified during a study of T-cell reconstitution after alpha-beta-depleted transplantation in children. Unique molecular identifiers were built into the TCRbeta library. In TCRdb, the PCR reads were re-called with MiXCR into one record per CDR3 protein. The table includes 450,000 to 600,000 distinct CDR3 sequences, around 20% detected once. The sequencing used PBMCs from the stem cell graft donor, collected from the stem cell graft. The sequence derives from a human donor who donated a stem cell graft to a child with acute lymphoblastic leukemia.

The CDR3 loop is CASSFLVAGPQETQYF. In nucleotides, the CDR3 is TGTGCCAGCAGCTTCTTAGTAGCGGGGCCCCAAGAGACCCAGTACTTC. The chain couples TRBV7-9 to TRBJ2-5; 8 nucleotides agree with TRBD2. This CDR3 has 16 amino acids. Germline-derived CDR1 and CDR2 are SEHNR and FQNEAQ (reference sequence). V lost 3 bases and J lost 1; bases outside the gene matches: 7. Drawing the rest from reference TRBV7-9 and TRBJ2-5, the complete variable domain is DTGVSQNPRHKITKRGQNVTFRCDPISEHNRLYWYRQTLGQGPEFLTYFQNEAQLEKSRLLSDRFSAERPKGSFSTLEIQRTEQGDSAMYLCASSFLVAGPQETQYFGPGTRLLVL.